These 3 T cell receptor beta chains originate from one sample sequenced in a study of shared clonotypes between healthy human individuals (dated by TCRdb to the early 2020s). Libraries were made using the immunoSEQ multiplex PCR assay. Drawn from immuneACCESS, this table holds only the in-frame rearrangements with V and J called that TCRdb kept. Clones are partly lost; checked studies trace under half to an unresolved V gene and leave the rest unexplained. Recorded for this sample are about 2.1 million clones; roughly 95% of them occurred a single time. The top ten clonotypes cover approximately 1.7% of the sample. For the CD8 naive samples, CD45RO-negative cells were positively selected for CCR7, yielding a CD45RA+CCR7+ population from which TemRA cells were excluded. The sequenced material came from naive CD8+ T cells from PBMCs. The sample's cell subset or site, from its label and the paper: CD45RA+CCR7+. Receptors originate from a man between 18 and 35 years old in good health. Some clones in this sample may be carry-over from other donors' samples.

About this clone itself: The identical CDR3 is also encoded by other nucleotide sequences in the sample. The chain carries TRBV19 and TRBJ2-7, with a tentative D call TRBD1 (6 bases). V lost 3 bases, J lost 1 base, and 10 bases lay in between. This CDR3 spans 14 amino acids. The germline gives CDR1 LNHDA, CDR2 SQIVND (reference sequence). The CDR3 DNA is TGTGCCAGTAGTATCGGTCAGGGGTCCTACGAGCAGTACTTC. This encodes CASSIGQGSYEQYF.

This clone was seen just once. V is TRBV19 and J is TRBJ2-3, with 11 nucleotides matching TRBD2. V shed 5 bases, J shed 3 bases, and the junction held 7 bases outside the gene matches. The CDR3 has 16 amino acids. In germline, CDR1 is LNHDA, CDR2 SQIVND (reference sequence). The CDR3, as DNA: TGTGCCAGTAGTGGAGGGACTAGCGGAGATACAGATACGCAGTATTTT. Its protein product is CASSGGTSGDTDTQYF.

The chain combines TRBV19 with TRBJ2-5; 8 nucleotides line up with TRBD1. CDR3 length equals 14 residues. Germline CDR1 LNHDA, CDR2 SQIVND (reference sequence). V lost 3 bases to trimming and J lost 4 bases; unmatched junction nucleotides: 4. For the CDR3, the DNA is TGTGCCAGTAGTATTCCGGGACAGGTAGAGACCCAGTACTTC. Protein product: CASSIPGQVETQYF.